The clone carrying this T cell receptor beta chain was observed a handful of times. What it binds is unknown. This record comes from a study of shared clonotypes between healthy human individuals. At the level of the study: A couple of female and a few male donors aged 18 to 49 were enrolled.

Germline CDR1 reads WSHSY; CDR2 reads SAAADI. V dropped 3 bases and J dropped 10 bases, with 13 bases sitting between them. The CDR3 totals 13 residues. Clones were read by immunoSEQ multiplex PCR, and TCRdb kept only the in-frame ones, dropping some. The sample records roughly 2.6 million clones, around nine tenths being singletons. Points from the study as a whole: The study found about 5% of naive CD4 clonotypes shared across several donors. Researchers found naive subsets generally carried larger estimated richness than memory subsets.

This TCR derives from a man aged 18 to 30 in good health. The material sequenced was naive CD4+ T cells sorted from blood. As for subset: CD45RA+ positively selected. The rearrangement uses TRBV10-2 and TRBJ1-5; tentatively, D is TRBD1 (5 bases). Here the CDR3 DNA reads TGCGCCAGCAGTGAACGGGGCCCCCAACCCCAGCATTTT. Translated: CASSERGPQPQHF.